A single sample gave rise to the 6 T cell receptor beta chains below, sequenced in a study of T cells in tumors after PD-1 blockade. Assay: immunoSEQ multiplex PCR; the TCRdb copy retains only in-frame clones and omits some. The repertoire holds tens of thousands of clones, with approximately 80% as singletons. Sequenced material: PBMCs, taken before anti-PD-1 therapy. These receptor sequences come from a human donor with advanced basal cell or squamous cell carcinoma (not recorded which).

A few counts support this clone. The CDR3 region has the DNA TGTGCCAGCAGTTACAAGATGAACACCGGGGAGCTGTTTTTT. It yields the protein CASSYKMNTGELFF. The chain employs TRBV6-5 and TRBJ2-2; no definite D call. V was trimmed by 2 bases and J by 1 base, leaving 5 bases between them. Germline V gene lookup returns CDR1 MNHEY and CDR2 SVGAGI. The CDR3 length is 14 residues.

The chain carries TRBV5-4 and TRBJ1-4; 7 bases map to TRBD1. CDR1 is SGHNT, CDR2 YYREEE, per germline (reference sequence). V dropped 4 bases and J dropped 0; count of bases not matched to a gene: 3. The length of the CDR3 is 15 residues. The CDR3: CASSQQGATNEKLFF. CDR3 coding DNA: TGTGCCAGCAGCCAGCAGGGGGCAACTAATGAAAAACTGTTTTTT.

This chain joins TRBV7-3 and TRBJ2-2; a possible D gene is TRBD1 (6 bases). The CDR3 extends over 14 amino acids. Looked up from germline, CDR1 is SGHTA and CDR2 is FQGTGA. V lost 4 bases to trimming and J lost 7 bases, with 13 bases between them. CDR3 nucleotide sequence: TGTGCCAGCAGCTCTTACAGGGAAAACGGGGAGCTGTTTTTT. Its translation: CASSSYRENGELFF.

The chain employs TRBV5-4 and TRBJ1-6; no reliable D call. The V and J ends lost 2 bases and 15 bases respectively, with 9 bases between them. This CDR3 has 11 residues. CDR1 is SGHNT and CDR2 is YYREEE in the germline V gene (reference sequence). The CDR3 loop reads CASSFRSVLHF. The CDR3 DNA sequence: TGTGCCAGCAGCTTCCGTTCGGTCCTCCACTTT.

J is TRBJ1-3 and V is TRBV6-5; possible D gene TRBD1, 6 bases. The V gene lost 6 bases and the J gene lost 1 base, with 10 bases spanning the gap. Germline-derived CDR1 and CDR2 are MNHEY and SVGAGI. This CDR3 has 14 residues. This chain's CDR3 is CASRGGQSGNTIYF. The CDR3 region has the DNA TGTGCCAGCAGGGGAGGACAGTCTGGAAACACCATATATTTT.

V is TRBV7-3 and J is TRBJ2-3, with 12 bases fitting TRBD2. This CDR3 is built from 16 residues. Trimming removed 5 bases from V and 8 bases from J; junction bases left unmatched: 11. Germline V gene sequence: CDR1 SGHTA, CDR2 FQGTGA. The CDR3 region has the DNA TGTGCCAGCAGCCAAACTCTAGCGGGGGGGTTAGGTACGCAGTATTTT. Translated: CASSQTLAGGLGTQYF.